These 5 T cell receptor beta chains came from one sample sequenced in a study of tumor and adjacent non-tumor tissue in lung cancer. The library came from three nested PCR rounds adapted from ARM-PCR protocols. TCRdb processed the multiplex PCR reads anew with MiXCR; each CDR3 protein has one entry. The table has about 93,000 distinct CDR3 sequences, approximately 70% seen once. RNA was extracted from bulk tissue without any cell sorting. The sequencing sample was made of lung tumor tissue. Every receptor here comes from a man between 60 and 70 years old with non-small cell lung cancer.

In this sample, this clonotype turned up many times. J is TRBJ1-2 and V is TRBV5-6, with D unresolved. Trimming removed 4 bases at V and 8 bases at J, with 21 bases between. The germline V gene encodes CDR1 SGHDT and CDR2 YYEEEE. This CDR3 comprises 15 residues. CDR3 region: CASSPQQNPSRGYTF. The CDR3 DNA reads TGTGCCAGCAGCCCCCAGCAGAACCCGAGTAGGGGCTACACCTTC.

Concerning this clonotype: The junction does not match germline at one end; this may be a read error. The gene calls are TRBV5-6 and TRBJ2-2; D may be TRBD1 (6 bases). Germline CDR1 SGHDT, CDR2 YYEEEE. The CDR3 runs 15 residues. The CDR3, as DNA: TGTGTCAGCAGAAACAGGGTGCCGAACACCGGGGAGCTGTTGTTT. Protein product: CVSRNRVPNTGELLF.

This clonotype was recorded a few times. The CDR3 loop is CASSQLGLASGGLGGADTQYF. Written as DNA, the CDR3 is TGCGCCAGCAGTCAACTAGGTCTTGCTAGCGGGGGGCTCGGGGGCGCAGATACGCAGTATTTT. The chain couples TRBV4-1 to TRBJ2-3; 11 positions agree with TRBD2. The CDR3 contains 21 residues. V was clipped by 6 bases and J by 4 bases; unmatched bases: 24. Looked up from germline, CDR1 is MGHRA and CDR2 is YSYEKL.

This clonotype has ten or more counts. The chain links TRBV6-1 to TRBJ2-2; D is perhaps TRBD1 or TRBD2 (6 bases each). The CDR3 spans 14 residues. The V gene's germline CDR1 is MNHNS and CDR2 SASEGT. V lost 5 bases and J lost 6, with 13 bases in between. The CDR3 spells CASSQNRGPGELFF. The CDR3 DNA is TGTGCCAGCAGTCAGAATCGGGGGCCCGGGGAGCTGTTTTTT.

This clonotype occurred once. The V gene is TRBV6-1, the J gene TRBJ2-3; 14 positions agree with TRBD2. This CDR3 contains 16 residues. J was trimmed by 6 bases and V by 3 bases; bases with no gene match: 5. Looked up from germline, CDR1 is MNHNS and CDR2 is SASEGT. Here the CDR3 reads CASSDRLAGGPDTQYF. The CDR3 DNA sequence: TGTGCCAGCAGTGACCGACTAGCGGGGGGGCCGGATACGCAGTATTTT.